The 3 T cell receptor beta chains below all came from one sample that was sequenced in a study of blood T cell repertoires in COVID-19. Sequenced by immunoSEQ multiplex PCR; TCRdb stores in-frame clones only, minus some. The top ten hold over 15% of the sample, which has approximately 150,000 clones, 79% seen once. The sequenced sample was PBMCs or T cells enriched from blood (not recorded which). The source is a woman in her 70s in a cohort exposed to, infected with or recovered from COVID-19 (not recorded which).

The CDR3 loop is CASRSPAQGGNSPLHF. The CDR3, as DNA: TGTGCCAGCAGATCTCCTGCCCAAGGGGGTAATTCACCCCTCCACTTT. The chain joins TRBV28 to TRBJ1-6; possible D gene TRBD1, 6 bases. This CDR3 has 16 residues. Germline V gene sequence: CDR1 MDHEN, CDR2 SYDVKM. Deletions cut 6 bases from V and 6 bases from J, with 18 bases between.

V gene TRBV12-3 or TRBV12-4 combines with J gene TRBJ1-1; D remains ambiguous. The CDR3 totals 13 residues. Trimming left V 5 bases short and J 4 bases short, with 11 bases between. The CDR3 DNA is TGTGCCAGCAGTATCCGACTTGGCACTGAAGCTTTCTTT. Its protein is CASSIRLGTEAFF.

This clone was counted once. This chain links TRBV10-3 with TRBJ2-5, with 13 nucleotides matching TRBD2. J was trimmed by 2 bases and V by 3 bases; bases with no gene match: 6. This CDR3 is 17 amino acids long. In germline, CDR1 is ENHRY, CDR2 SYGVKD. This CDR3 reads CAISDSTSGRPQETQYF. The CDR3 bases are TGTGCCATCAGTGACTCGACTAGCGGGAGGCCACAAGAGACCCAGTACTTC.